This T cell receptor beta chain was profiled in a study of T cells after yellow fever vaccination. The wider study: The authors prepared low-cell-number fractions using SMART-Seq v4 Ultra Low Input.

Study findings and constraints: Primary-vaccination clones mostly resurfaced post-booster (96% CD4, 85% to 90% CD8). Researchers cautioned that FACS-sorted repertoires could harbor abundant clonotypes contaminating from the bulk population.

Researchers made TCR cDNA using 5'RACE template switching, and this step added a universal primer site and UMIs. TCRdb passed the 5' RACE reads through MiXCR, listing each CDR3 protein once. The top ten clones hold around 3.5% of a sample with 250,000 to 300,000 distinct CDR3 sequences, roughly 5.6% of them seen once. This clonotype has only a few counts. As yet, its antigen is unknown. The V gene's germline CDR1 is KGHDR and CDR2 SFDVKD. Trimming removed 12 bases from V and 2 bases from J, with 16 bases in between. There are 13 residues in the CDR3. J is TRBJ2-7 and V is TRBV24-1, with D perhaps TRBD2 (6 bases). This receptor was taken from a man aged 18-30 years who received the YFV17D yellow fever vaccine. The input for sequencing was CD4+ T cells sorted from PBMCs, taken on the day of the yellow fever booster vaccination. CDR3 loop: CADRAGWTYEQYV. CDR3 in DNA: TGTGCCGATCGTGCGGGGTGGACCTACGAGCAGTACGTC.